This T cell receptor beta chain was observed in a study of immune heterogeneity within non-small cell lung tumors. For the study at large: Squamous cell carcinomas accounted for 4 of the tumors, non-squamous carcinomas for around 9, and 1 was not otherwise specified.

Per sample, roughly 600 ng of bulk tumor genomic DNA was the template used. Far-apart biopsies, several per primary tumor, were taken during surgery. It was patients with untreated, newly diagnosed non-small cell lung cancer who underwent curative surgery. Worth noting for this clonotype: The antigen is unknown.

Study observations and caveats: For local T-cell clonality, the correlation with local tumor mutational burden was moderate but significant (R around 0.34). Within each patient, tumor sites shared identical dominant CDR3 beta clonotypes and also held site-unique high-frequency clones.

A multiplex PCR containing 32 V primers and 13 J primers was used to amplify TCR beta CDR3. TCRdb called the multiplex PCR reads again in MiXCR, with one record for every CDR3 protein. This sample has about 1,900 distinct CDR3 sequences, with roughly 22% found just once. The sample consisted of lung tumor tissue. The receptor comes from a woman aged 50 to 65 with non-small cell lung cancer.

The CDR3 is CSARAGGSSYNSPLHF. The CDR3 coding sequence is TGCAGTGCTAGAGCGGGGGGAAGCTCCTATAATTCACCCCTCCACTTT. V is TRBV20-1 and J is TRBJ1-6, with D perhaps TRBD1 (5 bases). The V and J ends lost 1 base and 0 bases respectively, with 10 bases between them. Per the germline V gene, CDR1 is DFQATT and CDR2 is SNEGSKA (reference sequence). This CDR3 has 16 amino acids.